This TCR beta chain was captured in a study of blood T cell repertoires in COVID-19. V was trimmed by 3 bases and J by 3 bases, leaving 3 bases between them. This CDR3 contains 12 residues. Clones were sequenced by immunoSEQ multiplex PCR, and TCRdb holds only the in-frame ones, with some missing. Seen here are tens of thousands of clones, 85% to 90% observed once, and the top ten hold approximately 8.9%. The V call is TRBV12-3 or TRBV12-4, the J call TRBJ2-4; the D is unclear. The material sequenced was peripheral blood. The receptor was derived from a man aged 80 or over with acute or convalescent COVID-19. The CDR3 loop is CASSFGKNIQYF. The CDR3 region has the DNA TGTGCCAGCAGTTTCGGCAAAAACATTCAGTACTTC.